Sequencing of this T cell receptor beta chain was carried out in a study of cytomegalovirus exposure and HLA in healthy donors. Overall study: HLA-typed donors were the source of 80 million to 90 million unique TCRs, which an early data release held.

Looked up from germline, CDR1 is MGHRA and CDR2 is YSYEKL. Trimming cost V 6 bases and J 2 bases; bases outside gene matches: 10. This CDR3 has 16 amino acids. In the PCR, 60 Vbeta and 13 Jbeta primers were used. Repertoires were generated with immunoSEQ multiplex PCR, while TCRdb's copy carries only in-frame clones and drops some. The sample records 80,000 to 95,000 clones, 75% to 80% being singletons. Study-level findings and limits: Immune exposure information available was restricted to CMV serostatus.

On this clone: The antigen is not known.

Healthy bone marrow donors made up the donor group. The chain joins TRBV4-1 to TRBJ2-3, with 8 nucleotides matching TRBD1. The sequence derives from a female donor in good health and CMV-seronegative. The specimen sequenced was PBMCs. CDR3 nucleotide sequence: TGCGCCAGCAGTCTCGAGGACAGGGCAGCCACAGATACGCAGTATTTT. Its protein is CASSLEDRAATDTQYF.